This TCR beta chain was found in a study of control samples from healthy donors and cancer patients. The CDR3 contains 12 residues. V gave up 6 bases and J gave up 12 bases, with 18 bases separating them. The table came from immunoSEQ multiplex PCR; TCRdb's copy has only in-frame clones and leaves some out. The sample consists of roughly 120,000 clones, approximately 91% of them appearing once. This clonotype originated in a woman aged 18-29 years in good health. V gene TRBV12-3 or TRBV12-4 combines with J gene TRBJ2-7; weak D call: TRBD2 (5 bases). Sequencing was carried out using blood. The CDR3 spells CASRYAGSSLYF. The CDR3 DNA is TGTGCCAGCAGATACGCCGGGTCTAGCCTGTACTTC.